The 30 T cell receptor beta chains in this list originate from one sample, sequenced in a study of CD8+ T cells in alopecia areata. Sequencing used cDNA as its template, made by extracting RNA and reverse transcribing it. TCRdb keeps only in-frame clones here, not all; method: immunoSEQ multiplex PCR. Listed here are over 100,000 clones without any singletons, the top ten holding about 18%. Sequencing input: lesional skin. The source of these receptors is a C3H/HeJ mouse with alopecia areata. This strain's MHC haplotype is H2-k.

In regard to this clone: Gene names and germline match the mouse. The CDR3 end lies 4 residues beyond the end of the read and is filled in from the germline J gene. The chain has TRBV17 and TRBJ2-4, with D possibly being TRBD2 (5 bases). The CDR3 is 14 amino acids. Germline V gene sequence: CDR1 MNHDT, CDR2 YYDKIL. Trimming took 3 bases from V and 0 from J, leaving 7 bases between them. CDR3 DNA (partial): TGTGCTAGCAGTAGCTGGACTAGTCAAAAC. It codes for CASSSWTSQN. The full CDR3 sequence reads CASSSWTSQNTLYF.

This clone was detected only a few times. The genes and germline here are from mouse. The read is 4 residues too short to cover the CDR3 end, so that end is filled in from the germline J gene. The V call is TRBV13-3, the J call TRBJ2-7; 10 nucleotides agree with TRBD2. The CDR3 is 15 residues long. Germline V gives CDR1 NNHDY, CDR2 SYVADS. The CDR3 sequence: CASSVSGTGAYEQYF. Incomplete CDR3 DNA: TGTGCCAGCAGTGTCTCCGGGACTGGGGCTTAT.

This clone has only a few counts. Here the gene names and germline are mouse. The missing CDR3 end, 4 residues past where the read stops, is filled in from the germline J gene. This chain joins TRBV13-3 and TRBJ1-1; D is perhaps TRBD1 (5 bases). Germline loops: CDR1 NNHDY, CDR2 SYVADS. The CDR3 has 14 amino acids. The CDR3 DNA, read in part, is TGTGCCAGCAGTGATGCCGCAGGGAAGACA. Translating gives CASSDAAGKT. The full CDR3 protein reads CASSDAAGKTEVFF.

This clone was seen a handful of times. Mouse gene names and germline throughout. The read is 4 residues too short to cover the CDR3 end, so that end is filled in from the germline J gene. The J gene is TRBJ2-5, the V gene TRBV19, with 10 bases identical to TRBD2. Germline-derived CDR1 and CDR2 are FNHDT and SITEND (reference sequence). V was pared by 6 bases and J by 0 bases, with 7 bases of the junction left unmatched. The CDR3 extends over 16 amino acids. CDR3: CASTPLGGSNQDTQYF. The sequenced CDR3 bases are TGTGCCAGCACCCCACTGGGGGGGTCTAACCAAGAC.

In its sample, this clone was seen a few times. The genes and germline here are from mouse. The CDR3 is cut off 4 residues early in the read; its end comes from the germline J gene. The genes are TRBV19 and TRBJ2-5; 8 positions agree with TRBD1. Per germline, CDR1 FNHDT and CDR2 SITEND (reference sequence). CDR3 length: 15 residues. The CDR3 spells CASSIGQGAEDTQYF. The DNA read from the CDR3 is TGTGCCAGCAGTATTGGGCAGGGGGCGGAAGAC.

This clone was observed a few times. Mouse germline and gene names are used. The read ends 4 residues early relative to the CDR3; the germline J gene fills the gap. The chain carries TRBV19 and TRBJ2-7; possible D gene TRBD2, 6 bases. V was clipped by 2 bases and J by 0 bases, with 12 bases between them. The CDR3 is made up of 15 amino acids. Germline V gives CDR1 FNHDT, CDR2 SITEND (reference sequence). The CDR3 sequence: CASSIRDSSSYEQYF. CDR3 DNA, as far as it was read: TGTGCCAGCAGTATCCGGGACTCTAGCTCCTAT. Full variable domain (outside the CDR3, taken from reference TRBV19 and TRBJ2-7): GGIITQTPKFLIGQEGQKLTLKCQQNFNHDTMYWYRQDSGKGLRLIYYSITENDLQKGDLSEGYDASREKKSSFSLTVTSAQKNEMAVFLCASSIRDSSSYEQYFGPGTRLTVL.

Comment on this clone: Gene and germline names: mouse. The observed sequence ends 4 residues before the CDR3 terminus, with the missing tail filled in from the germline J gene. V usage is TRBV13-3 and J usage is TRBJ2-7, with 8 bases identical to TRBD2. Unmatched junction bases numbered 5, after V lost 6 bases and J lost 0 bases. This CDR3 comprises 14 residues. CDR1 is NNHDY, CDR2 SYVADS, per germline. CDR3 region: CASTDWGSSYEQYF. The DNA read from the CDR3 is TGTGCCAGCACCGACTGGGGAAGCTCCTAT.

This clone was counted a few times. The listed genes are named as in mouse. The read halts 4 residues ahead of the CDR3 end, with the missing end drawn from the germline J gene. The chain joins TRBV19 to TRBJ1-1; D is perhaps TRBD1 (6 bases). Germline V gives CDR1 FNHDT, CDR2 SITEND (reference sequence). This CDR3 has 14 amino acids. Trimming cost V 5 bases and J 1 base, with 12 bases left between them. CDR3: CASSRGHLNTEVFF. The covered CDR3 bases are TGTGCCAGCAGCCGGGGACATCTAAACACA.

This clone has only a few counts. Germline and genes here are mouse. Read data end 4 residues before the CDR3 end; the end is taken from the germline J gene. The V gene is TRBV31, the J gene TRBJ2-4; possibly TRBD1 for D (6 bases). Germline assignment: CDR1 GKSSPN and CDR2 SITVG. The CDR3 has 12 residues. The CDR3 bases that were read are TGTGCCTGGATGGGACATATAAAC. Its protein product is CAWMGHIN. The entire CDR3 is CAWMGHINTLYF.

A note on this clone: Mouse gene names and germline throughout. The read ends 4 residues shy of where the CDR3 ends; the end is completed using the germline J gene. The chain is built from TRBV13-3 and TRBJ1-4, with D perhaps TRBD1 (5 bases). The CDR3 length is 14 residues. V shed 4 bases and J shed 3 bases, with 10 bases lying between them. Germline lookup yields CDR1 NNHDY and CDR2 SYVADS. The CDR3 spells CASSRGHPNERLFF. The covered CDR3 bases are TGTGCCAGCAGTCGTGGACATCCCAACGAA.

Turning to this clone: The gene symbols are mouse symbols. The observed sequence ends 4 residues before the CDR3 terminus, with the missing tail filled in from the germline J gene. This chain connects TRBV1 to TRBJ1-2; 8 bases align to TRBD1. The CDR3 sequence is 14 residues long. The J segment lost 3 bases and the V segment lost 4 bases, leaving 4 bases of the junction unmatched. CDR1 is NSQYPW and CDR2 is LRSPGD in the germline V gene (reference sequence). The sequenced part of the CDR3 DNA is TGCACCTGCAGTGGCAGGGGGCGAGACTCC. Translating gives CTCSGRGRDS. The full CDR3 reads CTCSGRGRDSDYTF.

This clone was seen a handful of times. Gene labels here are mouse ones. The CDR3 is cut off 4 residues early in the read; its end comes from the germline J gene. V is TRBV19 and J is TRBJ2-2; D uncertain. Germline V gives CDR1 FNHDT, CDR2 SITEND (reference sequence). The V and J ends lost 2 bases and 0 bases respectively, with 8 bases between them. The CDR3 covers 15 residues. This CDR3 is CASSISGANTGQLYF. The sequenced part of the CDR3 DNA is TGTGCCAGCAGTATCTCTGGAGCAAACACCGGG.

Worth noting for this clone: Genes and germline come from the mouse. The missing CDR3 end, 4 residues past where the read stops, is filled in from the germline J gene. The V gene is TRBV13-3, the J gene TRBJ1-1, with 10 bases matching TRBD1. This CDR3 is built from 14 residues. CDR1 is NNHDY, CDR2 SYVADS, per germline. CDR3 DNA, as far as it was read: TGTGCCACAAATTCCGGGACAGGGGAGGCA. Encoded protein: CATNSGTGEA. The full CDR3 protein reads CATNSGTGEAEVFF.

Note on this clone: Gene names denote mouse genes. The observed sequence ends 4 residues before the CDR3 terminus, with the missing tail filled in from the germline J gene. The rearrangement uses TRBV13-3 and TRBJ2-3; 8 bases fit TRBD2. The germline V gene encodes CDR1 NNHDY and CDR2 SYVADS. The CDR3 contains 15 residues. The J segment lost 1 base and the V segment lost 5 bases, leaving 6 bases of the junction unmatched. The covered CDR3 bases are TGTGCCAGCAGGGAGGGGGGGCTTGGTGCAGAA. Residues: CASREGGLGAE. The CDR3, in full, reads CASREGGLGAETLYF.

Remarks on this clone: Any gene name here is a mouse gene name. Read sequence stops 4 residues before the CDR3 end, and the germline J gene provides the missing end. The chain employs TRBV31 and TRBJ2-4; 8 bases agree with TRBD2. The V segment lost 0 bases and the J segment 0 bases; nucleotides outside the gene matches: 5. Germline V lookup: CDR1 GKSSPN, CDR2 SITVG. This CDR3 has 16 residues. The covered CDR3 bases are TGTGCCTGGAGTCTAGACCCTGGGGGGAGTCAAAAC. Protein product: CAWSLDPGGSQN. The whole CDR3 protein is CAWSLDPGGSQNTLYF.

There are a few counts of this clone. Genes here carry mouse names. The CDR3 end is not reached by the read, which stops 4 residues before it; the germline J gene fills it in. The chain recombines TRBV12-1 with TRBJ1-2; 8 bases fit TRBD1. This CDR3 region has 15 residues. With 2 bases clipped from V and 0 bases from J, the junction kept 4 bases outside the gene matches. CDR1 SGHSN and CDR2 HYEKVE come from the germline V gene. CDR3 loop: CASSPGDRTNSDYTF. The DNA read from the CDR3 is TGTGCCAGCTCTCCTGGGGACAGGACAAACTCC.

This clone has more than one count but fewer than ten. Here the gene names and germline are mouse. The DNA ends 4 residues before the CDR3 does, and the rest of the CDR3 is filled in from the germline J gene. The chain joins TRBV13-3 to TRBJ1-1; possibly TRBD1 for D (6 bases). V was trimmed by 1 base and J by 1 base, leaving 11 bases between them. The germline gives CDR1 NNHDY, CDR2 SYVADS. The CDR3 length is 15 residues. The CDR3 sequence: CASSDRGAENTEVFF. The covered CDR3 bases are TGTGCCAGCAGTGATCGGGGGGCAGAAAACACA.

Regarding this clone: Each gene name is a mouse one. The sequence runs out 4 residues before the end of the CDR3; the remainder is reconstructed from the germline J gene. The chain recombines TRBV13-3 with TRBJ2-1; 9 positions match TRBD1. Per germline, CDR1 NNHDY and CDR2 SYVADS. Trimming took 7 bases from V and 5 from J; bases not matched to a gene: 7. The CDR3 covers 14 residues. The CDR3 region is CASQPGQGNAEQFF. The covered CDR3 bases are TGTGCCAGCCAACCGGGACAGGGAAATGCT.

This clone was detected a few times. The DNA translation disagrees with the TCRdb protein at residue 11, so the protein in this description comes from the DNA. The genes are named according to mouse. The CDR3 end lies 3 residues beyond the end of the read and is filled in from the germline J gene. The chain has TRBV19 and TRBJ1-6, with 7 nucleotides matching TRBD1. TRBJ1-6 has ORF status, its function being uncertain. This CDR3 spans 14 amino acids. With V trimmed by 5 bases and J by 7 bases, 6 bases remained unmatched. The germline gives CDR1 FNHDT, CDR2 SITEND (reference sequence). The DNA read from the CDR3 is TGTGCCAGCAGCCCTCGACAGGGAAATTCGCCC. It specifies CASSPRQGNSP. The whole CDR3 sequence is CASSPRQGNSPLYF.

The sample holds many counts of this clone. Any gene name here is a mouse gene name. The CDR3 loop is CTCSASDRANTGQLYF. The sequenced part of the CDR3 DNA is TGCACCTGCAGTGCCTCGGACAGGGCAAACACCGGG. V gene TRBV1 combines with J gene TRBJ2-2; 8 bases fit TRBD1. The missing CDR3 end, 4 residues past where the read stops, is filled in from the germline J gene. CDR3 length: 16 amino acids. Trimming cost V 3 bases and J 0 bases; bases outside gene matches: 3. The germline V gene has CDR1 NSQYPW and CDR2 LRSPGD (reference sequence).

In this sample, this clone turned up a few times. At residue 12, TCRdb's protein disagrees with the DNA translation; the protein shown here derives from the DNA. Mouse gene names and germline throughout. The read comes to an end 3 residues before the CDR3 does, leaving the germline J gene to fill in the end. The chain links TRBV13-3 to TRBJ1-6, with 8 bases lining up with TRBD1. TRBJ1-6 is marked as an open reading frame, function uncertain. CDR1 is NNHDY, CDR2 SYVADS, per germline. This CDR3 has 15 amino acids. V gave up 5 bases and J gave up 4 bases; unmatched junction bases: 5. Incomplete CDR3 DNA: TGTGCCAGCAGAGGACAGGGTGGTTATAATTCGCCC. Its protein is CASRGQGGYNSP. The whole CDR3 protein is CASRGQGGYNSPLYF.

Details on this clone: Gene names follow the mouse nomenclature. Read sequence stops 4 residues before the CDR3 end, and the germline J gene provides the missing end. This chain connects TRBV13-3 to TRBJ2-5, with 13 bases that match TRBD2. Germline V gives CDR1 NNHDY, CDR2 SYVADS. The CDR3 covers 17 residues. Trimming removed 2 bases from V and 3 bases from J; junction bases left unmatched: 6. The DNA read from the CDR3 is TGTGCCAGCAGTGACCCCGGGACTGGGGGGGATCAAGAC. This codes for CASSDPGTGGDQD. The complete CDR3 sequence is CASSDPGTGGDQDTQYF.

The table lists this clone with a few counts. The germline and genes are mouse ones. The read halts 4 residues ahead of the CDR3 end, with the missing end drawn from the germline J gene. The chain employs TRBV13-3 and TRBJ2-4, with TRBD1 as a possible D gene (5 bases). Germline CDR1 NNHDY, CDR2 SYVADS. This CDR3 has 14 residues. The CDR3 loop is CASSDGTKINTLYF. The sequenced part of the CDR3 DNA is TGTGCCAGCAGTGATGGGACAAAAATAAAC.

This clone was found a few times. Gene names and germline refer to mouse. The missing CDR3 end, 4 residues past where the read stops, is filled in from the germline J gene. V and J are TRBV14 and TRBJ1-2; 8 nucleotides align to TRBD1. The V and J ends lost 5 bases and 0 bases, in that order; junction bases with no gene match: 6. This CDR3 is built from 15 residues. Germline V gene data show CDR1 as SGHDT and CDR2 as FRDEAV. This CDR3 reads CASSPGQGANSDYTF. CDR3 bases read: TGTGCCAGCAGCCCAGGACAGGGAGCAAACTCC.

As regards this clone: Gene names refer to mouse genes. The read comes to an end 4 residues before the CDR3 does, leaving the germline J gene to fill in the end. The chain joins TRBV19 to TRBJ1-1; a possible D gene is TRBD1 (6 bases). CDR3 length: 14 residues. In germline, CDR1 is FNHDT, CDR2 SITEND (reference sequence). Trimming took 4 bases from V and 0 from J, leaving 10 bases between them. The covered CDR3 bases are TGTGCCAGCAGTGGGACATTTGCAAACACA. Its protein product is CASSGTFANT. The CDR3 as a whole reads CASSGTFANTEVFF.

In the case of this clone: Any gene name here is a mouse gene name. The CDR3 sequence: CASSRVGGAYAEQFF. Partial CDR3 DNA: TGTGCTAGCAGTAGAGTAGGGGGGGCGTATGCT. The chain joins TRBV17 to TRBJ2-1; 8 bases agree with TRBD2. The CDR3 extends 4 residues past the end of the read, so its final part is completed from the germline J gene. This CDR3 has 15 residues. V lost 1 base, J lost 4 bases, and 3 bases stayed unmatched. CDR1 is MNHDT and CDR2 is YYDKIL in the germline V gene. The whole variable domain, filled in from reference TRBV17 and TRBJ2-1, reads DTTVKQNPRYKLARVGKPVNLICSQTMNHDTMYWYQKKPNQAPKLLLFYYDKILNREADTFEKFQSSRPNNSFCSLYIGSAGLEYSAMYLCASSRVGGAYAEQFFGPGTRLTVL.

There are many counts of this clone. Gene names are the mouse ones. The CDR3 goes on 4 residues after the read ends, and that part is filled in from the germline J gene. The chain couples TRBV13-3 to TRBJ1-4, with 7 bases lining up with TRBD1. CDR1 is NNHDY and CDR2 is SYVADS in the germline V gene. V was clipped by 7 bases and J by 0 bases; unmatched bases: 6. This CDR3 spans 15 amino acids. The sequenced CDR3 bases are TGTGCCAGCTCTCAGGGGGAAATTTCCAACGAA. This gives the protein CASSQGEISNE. The full CDR3 protein is CASSQGEISNERLFF.

Remarks on this clone: The protein listed by TCRdb differs at residue 11 from the translated DNA, so the DNA translation is shown. Mouse germline and gene names are used. The DNA ends 3 residues before the CDR3 does, and the rest of the CDR3 is filled in from the germline J gene. The chain links TRBV13-3 to TRBJ1-3; no reliable D call. The CDR3 is made up of 14 amino acids. CDR1 is NNHDY and CDR2 is SYVADS in the germline V gene. With 2 bases removed from V and 4 bases from J, the gap between germline ends came to 10 bases. The covered CDR3 bases are TGTGCCAGCAGTGACCCCAGCAGGGGAAATACG. Protein sequence: CASSDPSRGNT. The whole CDR3 sequence is CASSDPSRGNTLYF.

Note on this clone: There is a difference at residue 12 between the TCRdb protein and the DNA translation, so the protein given here was translated from the DNA. Gene names and germline refer to mouse. The read falls 3 residues short of the CDR3 end, and the missing part is taken from the germline J gene. The V and J genes are TRBV13-3 and TRBJ1-6; 10 nucleotides align to TRBD1. Being an ORF, TRBJ1-6 has a function that is uncertain. CDR3 length: 15 amino acids. V gave up 5 bases and J gave up 4 bases; unmatched junction bases: 3. CDR1 NNHDY and CDR2 SYVADS come from the germline V gene. The CDR3 DNA, read in part, is TGTGCCAGCAGGGGGACAGGGGAATATAATTCGCCC. This sequence encodes CASRGTGEYNSP. The entire CDR3 protein reads CASRGTGEYNSPLYF.

This clone turned up a few times. The listed genes are named as in mouse. The read ends 4 residues shy of where the CDR3 ends; the end is completed using the germline J gene. This specimen includes other DNA sequences encoding the same CDR3. The chain couples TRBV13-3 to TRBJ2-1; TRBD1 agrees at 12 bases. The germline V gene encodes CDR1 NNHDY and CDR2 SYVADS. CDR3 length: 15 residues. V shed 2 bases, J shed 6 bases, and the junction held 3 bases outside the gene matches. The CDR3 spells CASSEGTGGLAEQFF. The sequenced CDR3 bases are TGTGCCAGCAGTGAAGGGACAGGGGGCCTTGCT.